The clone carrying this T cell receptor beta chain was detected many times. Its target is not known. Germline loops: CDR1 LGHNA, CDR2 YSLEER. V lost 2 bases and J lost 15; bases outside the gene matches: 12. This CDR3 comprises 14 residues. TCRdb redid the calling of the reads with MiXCR, one entry per CDR3 protein. The sample has about 400,000 distinct CDR3 sequences; roughly 34% are singletons. This entry is derived from a study of T cell repertoires in cytomegalovirus infection. Sequencing used cultured PBMCs, obtained from culture after CMV antigen stimulation. The clonotype was recovered from a human donor in good health (CMV status not recorded). Some clones in this sample may be carry-over from other donors' samples. The V call is TRBV4-3, the J call TRBJ2-1, with 8 bases identical to TRBD2. The CDR3 loop reads CASSQQAGDRTRFF. CDR3 sequence (DNA): TGCGCCAGCAGCCAACAAGCGGGAGATAGGACAAGGTTCTTC.